This T cell receptor beta chain was recorded in a study of blood T cell repertoires in COVID-19. With 4 bases removed from V and 1 base from J, the gap between germline ends came to 3 bases. Germline CDR1 SGHTA, CDR2 FQGTGA. The CDR3 covers 12 residues. Assay: immunoSEQ multiplex PCR; the TCRdb copy retains only in-frame clones and omits some. The sample records some 50,000 clones, 85% to 95% being singletons. V usage is TRBV7-3 and J usage is TRBJ2-3; unclear D gene. The sequencing input was peripheral blood. This TCR was sampled from a man aged 55 to 70 with COVID-19, enrolled during active disease. CDR3 nucleotides: TGTGCCAGCAGCTCGGGCACAGATACGCAGTATTTT. It codes for CASSSGTDTQYF. The full variable domain, in which reference TRBV7-3 and TRBJ2-3 provide the parts outside the CDR3, is GAGVSQTPSNKVTEKGKYVELRCDPISGHTALYWYRQSLGQGPEFLIYFQGTGAADDSGLPNDRFFAVRPEGSVSTLKIQRTERGDSAVYLCASSSGTDTQYFGPGTRLTVL.